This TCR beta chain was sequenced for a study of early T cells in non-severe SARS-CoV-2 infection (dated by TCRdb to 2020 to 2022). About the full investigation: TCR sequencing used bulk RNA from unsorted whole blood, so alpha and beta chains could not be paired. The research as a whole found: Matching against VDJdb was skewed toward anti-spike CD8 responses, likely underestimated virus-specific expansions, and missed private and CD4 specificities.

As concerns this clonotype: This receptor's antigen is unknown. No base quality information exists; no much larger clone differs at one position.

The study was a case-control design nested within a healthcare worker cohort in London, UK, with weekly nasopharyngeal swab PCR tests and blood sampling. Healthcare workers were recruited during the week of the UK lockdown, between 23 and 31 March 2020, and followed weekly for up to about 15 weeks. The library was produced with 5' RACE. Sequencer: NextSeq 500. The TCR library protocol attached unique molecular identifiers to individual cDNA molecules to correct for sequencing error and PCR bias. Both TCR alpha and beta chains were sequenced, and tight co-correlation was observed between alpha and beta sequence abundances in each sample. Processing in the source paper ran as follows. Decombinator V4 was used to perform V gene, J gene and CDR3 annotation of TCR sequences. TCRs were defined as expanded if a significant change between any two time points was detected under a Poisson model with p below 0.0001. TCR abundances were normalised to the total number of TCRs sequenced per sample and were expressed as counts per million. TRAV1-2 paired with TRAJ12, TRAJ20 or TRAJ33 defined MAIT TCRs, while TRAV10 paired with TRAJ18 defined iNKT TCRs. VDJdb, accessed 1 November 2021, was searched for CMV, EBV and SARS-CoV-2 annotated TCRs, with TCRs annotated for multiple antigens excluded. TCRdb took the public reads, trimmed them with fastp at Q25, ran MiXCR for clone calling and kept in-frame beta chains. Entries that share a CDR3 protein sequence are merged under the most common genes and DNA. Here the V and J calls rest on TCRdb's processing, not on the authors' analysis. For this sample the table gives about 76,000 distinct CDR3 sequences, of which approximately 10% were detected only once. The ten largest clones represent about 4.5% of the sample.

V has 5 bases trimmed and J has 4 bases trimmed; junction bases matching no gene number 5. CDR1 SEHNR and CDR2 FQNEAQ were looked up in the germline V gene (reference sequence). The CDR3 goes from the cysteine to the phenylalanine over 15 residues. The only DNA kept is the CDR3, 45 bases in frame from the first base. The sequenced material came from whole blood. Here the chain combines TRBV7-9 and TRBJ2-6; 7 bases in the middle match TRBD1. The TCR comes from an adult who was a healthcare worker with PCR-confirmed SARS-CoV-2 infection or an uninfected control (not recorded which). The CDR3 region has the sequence CASSTGASGANVLTF. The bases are TGTGCCAGCAGCACAGGGGCGAGCGGGGCCAACGTCCTGACTTTC.